The 14 T cell receptor beta chains listed next were all sequenced from one sample in a study of radiation and T cells in renal cell carcinoma. Stated time point: baseline pretreatment blood. The treatment is: 15 Gy SBRT to primary tumor, nephrectomy 4 weeks later. Measured with immunoSEQ multiplex PCR; TCRdb has only the in-frame clones, and not every one. In the table there are roughly 53,000 clones, about 83% of which are singletons. The sequencing here drew on blood, taken from a patient whose treatment included radiotherapy and nephrectomy. These receptors were taken from a woman aged 65 to 85 with renal cell carcinoma.

This chain uses TRBV19 with TRBJ1-1; D is undetermined. V lost 3 bases and J 1 base, leaving 6 bases between the germline ends. The germline V gene has CDR1 LNHDA and CDR2 SQIVND (reference sequence). The CDR3 is 13 amino acids. The chain's CDR3 is CASSIGENTEAFF. The CDR3 region has the DNA TGTGCCAGTAGTATTGGGGAGAACACTGAAGCTTTCTTT.

The chain uses TRBV7-9 and TRBJ2-7; 7 nucleotides match TRBD1. CDR3 length: 14 amino acids. From germline, CDR1 is SEHNR and CDR2 FQNEAQ (reference sequence). V gave up 5 bases and J gave up 4 bases; unmatched junction bases: 8. CDR3 region: CASSPGTARYEQYF. In DNA form, the CDR3 reads TGTGCCAGCAGCCCGGGGACAGCTAGATACGAGCAGTACTTC.

This chain uses TRBV7-2 with TRBJ2-7; TRBD1 matches at 7 bases. The germline V gene has CDR1 SGHTA and CDR2 FQGNSA. Germline trimming cut 5 bases from V and 4 bases from J; bases unmatched to any gene: 8. This CDR3 is 14 amino acids long. This chain's CDR3 is CASSRGTGVYEQYF. The CDR3 nucleotides are TGTGCCAGCAGCCGGGGAACAGGGGTGTACGAGCAGTACTTC.

This clone has only a few counts. This chain uses TRBV20-1 with TRBJ2-5; weak D call: TRBD2 (5 bases). The germline V gene has CDR1 DFQATT and CDR2 SNEGSKA (reference sequence). CDR3 length equals 10 residues. With 6 bases removed from V and 10 bases from J, the gap between germline ends came to 12 bases. The CDR3 protein is CSADGGGQYF. The CDR3 nucleotides read TGCAGTGCAGACGGAGGCGGCCAGTACTTC.

This clone was counted once. The CDR3 DNA reads TGTGCCATCAAGATTGACAACACAGATACGCAGTATTTT. Amino acid sequence: CAIKIDNTDTQYF. The chain employs TRBV10-3 and TRBJ2-3; D is unclear. Germline V lookup: CDR1 ENHRY, CDR2 SYGVKD. The ends were cut back, 7 bases at V and 2 bases at J, with 10 bases in the middle. This CDR3 is built from 13 residues.

V and J are TRBV15 and TRBJ2-5; D unclear. This CDR3 has 12 amino acids. CDR1 and CDR2 (germline): LNHNV, YYDKDF (reference sequence). Trimming took off 0 bases at V and 5 bases at J, with 4 bases between the two ends. The CDR3 region has the DNA TGTGCCACCAGCAGAGATGTGGAGACCCAGTACTTC. Translating it yields CATSRDVETQYF.

The chain's CDR3 is CASSYGDRDYGYTF. CDR3 nucleotide sequence: TGTGCCAGCAGTTACGGAGACAGGGACTATGGCTACACCTTC. The J gene is TRBJ1-2, the V gene TRBV6-5, with TRBD1 matching 7 bases. The V gene's germline CDR1 is MNHEY and CDR2 SVGAGI. The length of the CDR3 is 14 residues. V was clipped by 2 bases and J by 3 bases; unmatched bases: 3.

Notes on this clone: Compared with germline, one end of the junction differs, possibly owing to a read error. This chain uses TRBV7-6 with TRBJ1-1; D perhaps matches TRBD1 (6 bases). CDR3 length: 13 amino acids. Germline loops: CDR1 SGHVS, CDR2 FNYEAQ. The CDR3 loop reads CASSPYRVSEAFF. Written as DNA, the CDR3 is TGTGCCAGCAGCCCGTACAGGGTATCTGAGGCTTTCTTT.

The chain couples TRBV5-4 to TRBJ1-1; TRBD1 matches at 9 bases. Per germline, CDR1 SGHNT and CDR2 YYREEE (reference sequence). V lost 4 bases and J lost 0; bases outside the gene matches: 4. The CDR3 totals 15 residues. The CDR3 loop reads CASSPRTGVNTEAFF. In nucleotides, the CDR3 is TGTGCCAGCAGCCCCCGGACAGGGGTGAACACTGAAGCTTTCTTT.

The J gene is TRBJ2-2, the V gene TRBV27, with TRBD1 matching over 7 bases. The V gene's germline CDR1 is MNHEY and CDR2 SMNVEV (reference sequence). With V trimmed by 5 bases and J by 1 base, 7 bases remained unmatched. This CDR3 is built from 16 residues. The DNA for the CDR3 is TGTGCCAGCAGTCCAATCCGGACAGGGAACACCGGGGAGCTGTTTTTT. Protein sequence: CASSPIRTGNTGELFF.

The chain has TRBV10-1 and TRBJ2-3; TRBD2 might be the D (6 bases). Trimming stripped 3 bases from V and 8 bases from J, with 15 bases between. The CDR3 runs to 14 residues. Germline-derived CDR1 and CDR2 are WNHNN and SYGVQD (reference sequence). CDR3 in DNA: TGCGCCAGCAGTGAAGGTTATCGGGGGAGTACGCAGTATTTT. It codes for CASSEGYRGSTQYF.

CDR3 coding DNA: TGTGCCAGCAGTGAACAGGGTTACGAGCAGTACTTC. This sequence encodes CASSEQGYEQYF. J is TRBJ2-7 and V is TRBV6-1; D possibly corresponds to TRBD1 (5 bases). Trimming left V 2 bases short and J 4 bases short, with 6 bases between. The CDR3 extends over 12 amino acids. Germline CDR1 is MNHNS and CDR2 is SASEGT.

The V gene is TRBV7-9, the J gene TRBJ2-5; D may be TRBD1 (5 bases). The length of the CDR3 is 13 residues. V gave up 3 bases and J gave up 5 bases, with 10 bases separating them. The germline CDR1 and CDR2 sequences are SEHNR and FQNEAQ (reference sequence). The CDR3 reads CASSFGALETQYF. The CDR3 nucleotides are TGTGCCAGCAGCTTTGGGGCCCTGGAGACCCAGTACTTC.

The chain employs TRBV11-2 and TRBJ1-1; D call uncertain. Per germline, CDR1 SGHAT and CDR2 FQNNGV. This CDR3 comprises 12 residues. Trimming stripped 8 bases from V and 1 base from J, with 8 bases between. CDR3 coding DNA: TGTGCCAGCCAATTGGAGAACACTGAAGCTTTCTTT. Translation: CASQLENTEAFF. Complete variable domain (other parts from reference TRBV11-2 and TRBJ1-1): EAGVAQSPRYKIIEKRQSVAFWCNPISGHATLYWYQQILGQGPKLLIQFQNNGVVDDSQLPKDRFSAERLKGVDSTLKIQPAKLEDSAVYLCASQLENTEAFFGQGTRLTVV.